The 23 T cell receptor beta chains in this list originate from one sample, sequenced in a study of neurological immune-mediated disorders (dated by TCRdb to between 2017 and 2020). Receptor amplification or capture employed 5' RACE. The sample was run on an Illumina HiSeq 2500. TCRdb cleaned the public reads at Q25 with fastp, built clones with MiXCR and kept in-frame beta chains. When rows share a CDR3 protein, they turn into one entry using the most common DNA and genes. Recorded for this sample are some 48,000 distinct CDR3 sequences; just under 6% of them occurred a single time. 1.1% to 1.5% of the sample belongs to the ten largest clones. Sequencing input: CD4+ T cells from blood. The receptors derive from a woman under 30 with multiple sclerosis.

This clonotype was seen many times. This chain links TRBV10-3 with TRBJ1-1, with a possible D match to TRBD1 (5 bases). CDR3 length: 13 residues. CDR1 is ENHRY, CDR2 SYGVKD, per germline. V was trimmed by 6 bases and J by 1 base, leaving 9 bases between them. The CDR3 reads CAISRGQNTEAFF. The DNA of the CDR3 is TGTGCCATCAGCCGCGGACAGAACACTGAAGCTTTCTTT.

This clonotype appeared many times. The V gene is TRBV9, the J gene TRBJ2-4; weak D call: TRBD1 (6 bases). The CDR3 is made up of 17 amino acids. With 0 bases removed from V and 2 bases from J, the gap between germline ends came to 15 bases. Germline loops: CDR1 SGDLS, CDR2 YYNGEE. CDR3 bases: TGTGCCAGCAGCGTAGTGTCGGAACAGGGTTCCAAAAACATTCAGTACTTC. Its protein product is CASSVVSEQGSKNIQYF.

This clonotype has just a few counts. V gene TRBV2 combines with J gene TRBJ2-6; TRBD1 is a possible D gene (5 bases). Trimming removed 2 bases at V and 0 bases at J, with 14 bases between. Germline assignment: CDR1 SNHLY and CDR2 FYNNEI. The CDR3 is 18 amino acids. The CDR3 here is CASSEMGQGISGANVLTF. The CDR3 nucleotides are TGTGCCAGCAGTGAAATGGGGCAGGGAATCTCTGGGGCCAACGTCCTGACTTTC.

This clonotype was seen many times. The chain links TRBV6-4 to TRBJ2-2; D gene unclear. V lost 3 bases to trimming and J lost 5 bases, with 7 bases between them. Per germline, CDR1 MRHNA and CDR2 SNTAGT. CDR3 size: 13 residues. CDR3 nucleotide sequence: TGTGCCAGCAGTGAGGCAGCGACCGGGGAGCTGTTTTTT. It encodes CASSEAATGELFF.

This clonotype was picked up a small number of times. The chain couples TRBV10-2 to TRBJ1-6; no reliable D call. This CDR3 contains 13 residues. With 5 bases removed from V and 7 bases from J, the gap between germline ends came to 9 bases. The germline gives CDR1 WSHSY, CDR2 SAAADI. DNA of the CDR3: TGCGCCAGCAGTAGGGCAGTGAATTCACCCCTCCACTTT. As protein: CASSRAVNSPLHF.

This clonotype showed up many times. The chain links TRBV20-1 to TRBJ1-1; 9 nucleotides line up with TRBD1. The CDR3 sequence is 18 residues long. CDR1 is DFQATT and CDR2 is SNEGSKA in the germline V gene (reference sequence). V dropped 3 bases and J dropped 4; count of bases not matched to a gene: 18. CDR3 region: CSARFSGRDRDSFTEAFF. For the CDR3, the DNA is TGCAGTGCTAGGTTCTCCGGGCGGGACAGGGATTCGTTCACTGAAGCTTTCTTT.

This clonotype came up many times. The V gene is TRBV6-5, the J gene TRBJ1-2; D gene unclear. Per germline, CDR1 MNHEY and CDR2 SVGAGI. V lost 9 bases to trimming and J lost 4 bases, with 12 bases between them. The CDR3 has 12 amino acids. The CDR3 DNA sequence: TGTGCCAGTACGGGATCTAGCTATGGCTACACCTTC. Protein: CASTGSSYGYTF.

In its sample, this clonotype was seen many times. The chain links TRBV2 to TRBJ2-3; 8 bases match TRBD2. Germline V gives CDR1 SNHLY, CDR2 FYNNEI. CDR3 length: 15 residues. With 6 bases clipped from V and 2 bases from J, the junction kept 7 bases outside the gene matches. CDR3 nucleotide sequence: TGTGCCAGCAGGGCGACTAGCGCCATCACAGATACGCAGTATTTT. Protein product: CASRATSAITDTQYF.

This rearrangement joins TRBV7-2 to TRBJ2-7, with TRBD1 matching 9 bases. Germline lookup yields CDR1 SGHTA and CDR2 FQGNSA. The CDR3 runs 15 residues. V shed 7 bases and J 2 bases; nucleotides not matched to a gene: 9. The CDR3 DNA sequence: TGTGCCAGCACCCGAGGGACAGGGAAAACCTACGAGCAGTACTTC. Its translation: CASTRGTGKTYEQYF.

This clonotype was seen repeatedly, ten times or more. V and J are TRBV12-3 or TRBV12-4 and TRBJ1-2; D is perhaps TRBD1 (6 bases). V lost 6 bases, J lost 8 bases, and 19 bases lay in between. The CDR3 covers 14 residues. As DNA, the CDR3 is TGTGCCAGCAGCCGCGAGGGGGGAACAGGGGGCTACACCTTC. Protein product: CASSREGGTGGYTF.

This clonotype was seen at least ten times. The gene calls are TRBV7-2 and TRBJ2-3; D is perhaps TRBD2 (5 bases). V was shortened by 5 bases and J by 2 bases, with 14 bases between the two germline ends. CDR3 size: 15 residues. In germline, CDR1 is SGHTA, CDR2 FQGNSA. CDR3 sequence (DNA): TGTGCCAGCAGCCCTTTGGAGCGGTACACAGATACGCAGTATTTT. This codes for CASSPLERYTDTQYF.

This clonotype was picked up many times. The chain employs TRBV18 and TRBJ1-1, with 8 bases that match TRBD1. CDR3 length equals 16 residues. The V gene end was trimmed by 0 bases and the J gene end by 2 bases; junction bases not matched to a gene: 5. Germline CDR1 is KGHSH and CDR2 is LQKENI. In DNA form, the CDR3 reads TGTGCCAGCTCACCACCAACAGGGGGTCATAACACTGAAGCTTTCTTT. This codes for CASSPPTGGHNTEAFF. Full variable domain (missing parts from reference TRBV18 and TRBJ1-1): NAGVMQNPRHLVRRRGQEARLRCSPMKGHSHVYWYRQLPEEGLKFMVYLQKENIIDESGMPKERFSAEFPKEGPSILRIQQVVRGDSAAYFCASSPPTGGHNTEAFFGQGTRLTVV.

This clonotype has ten or more counts. The chain couples TRBV27 to TRBJ2-7; TRBD1 might be the D (5 bases). The CDR3 is 16 residues long. CDR1 is MNHEY, CDR2 SMNVEV, per germline (reference sequence). Trimming left V 8 bases short and J 0 bases short, with 20 bases between. CDR3 in amino acids: CASRRLIGAISYEQYF. The CDR3 DNA reads TGTGCCAGCCGCAGATTGATAGGGGCGATCTCCTACGAGCAGTACTTC.

This clonotype was recorded at least ten times. The chain recombines TRBV7-2 with TRBJ2-1; D gene ambiguous. The CDR3 has 13 residues. V shed 1 base and J shed 1 base, with 2 bases lying between them. Germline V gene sequence: CDR1 SGHTA, CDR2 FQGNSA. DNA of the CDR3: TGTGCCAGCAGCTTAGGTTCCTACAATGAGCAGTTCTTC. Translating gives CASSLGSYNEQFF.

This clonotype was picked up many times. V usage is TRBV5-1 and J usage is TRBJ1-4; D is ambiguous. The CDR3 contains 16 residues. The germline V gene has CDR1 SGHRS and CDR2 YFSETQ. V lost 0 bases and J 7 bases, leaving 16 bases between the germline ends. CDR3 DNA: TGCGCCAGCAGCTTGGCCGGACCCCGGGCTGGTGAAAAACTGTTTTTT. It specifies CASSLAGPRAGEKLFF.

In this sample, this clonotype turned up many times. The chain employs TRBV20-1 and TRBJ1-5, with a possible D match to TRBD1 (6 bases). The CDR3 loop spans 15 amino acids. Germline loops: CDR1 DFQATT, CDR2 SNEGSKA (reference sequence). V was pared by 0 bases and J by 4 bases, with 13 bases between. CDR3 nucleotide sequence: TGCAGTGCTAGAGATGGCGGGGGGCGGAATCAGCCCCAGCATTTT. Translation: CSARDGGGRNQPQHF.

This clonotype was recorded many times. The chain recombines TRBV5-1 with TRBJ2-7, with 8 bases aligning to TRBD1. V lost 2 bases, J lost 0 bases, and 7 bases stayed unmatched. Germline lookup yields CDR1 SGHRS and CDR2 YFSETQ. This CDR3 has 16 amino acids. In nucleotides, the CDR3 is TGCGCCAGCAGCTTCTCCGGGACAGGTAGCTCCTACGAGCAGTACTTC. Its protein product is CASSFSGTGSSYEQYF.

In its sample, this clonotype was seen many times. The genes are TRBV6-5 and TRBJ1-6; 7 nucleotides match TRBD1. The CDR3 runs to 17 residues. Germline lookup yields CDR1 MNHEY and CDR2 SVGAGI. V lost 1 base and J lost 7; bases outside the gene matches: 10. DNA of the CDR3: TGTGCCAGCAGTTACTATGGAGTAAGCAGGGGGAATTCACCCCTCCACTTT. This sequence encodes CASSYYGVSRGNSPLHF.

This clonotype has only a few counts. This chain uses TRBV19 with TRBJ2-1; tentatively, D is TRBD1 (6 bases). The germline CDR1 and CDR2 sequences are LNHDA and SQIVND (reference sequence). This CDR3 contains 14 residues. Deletions cut 6 bases from V and 3 bases from J, with 12 bases between. As DNA, the CDR3 is TGTGCCAGTAGCCATAGACAGGACTACAATGAGCAGTTCTTC. As protein: CASSHRQDYNEQFF. Together with reference TRBV19 and TRBJ2-1, the CDR3 gives the full variable domain: DGGITQSPKYLFRKEGQNVTLSCEQNLNHDAMYWYRQDPGQGLRLIYYSQIVNDFQKGDIAEGYSVSREKKESFPLTVTSAQKNPTAFYLCASSHRQDYNEQFFGPGTRLTVL.

This clonotype was recorded at least ten times. The V gene is TRBV5-1, the J gene TRBJ2-3, with 8 bases aligning to TRBD1. Germline lookup yields CDR1 SGHRS and CDR2 YFSETQ. The CDR3 sequence is 14 residues long. Trimming cost V 4 bases and J 10 bases; bases outside gene matches: 11. CDR3 region: CASSTGQGVVAQYF. CDR3 DNA sequence: TGCGCCAGCAGCACCGGACAGGGAGTCGTCGCGCAGTATTTT.

This clonotype has a handful of counts. The rearrangement joins TRBV4-2 to TRBJ2-2; weak D call: TRBD2 (6 bases). The CDR3 has 15 amino acids. CDR1 LGHNA and CDR2 YNFKEQ come from the germline V gene. Between the trimmed V and J ends, which lost 4 bases and 5 bases, there was a span of 14 bases. CDR3 sequence reads: CASSLAGLGTGELFF. The CDR3 nucleotides read TGTGCCAGCAGCCTCGCGGGGCTTGGGACCGGGGAGCTGTTTTTT.

This clonotype occurred a few times. V and J are TRBV19 and TRBJ1-1; 7 positions match TRBD1. Germline CDR1 LNHDA, CDR2 SQIVND (reference sequence). Trimming cost V 6 bases and J 6 bases; bases outside gene matches: 7. The CDR3 is 13 residues long. The CDR3 sequence: CASRPRTGAEAFF. The CDR3 nucleotides read TGTGCCAGTAGACCTAGGACAGGCGCTGAAGCTTTCTTT.

This clonotype showed up many times. The J gene is TRBJ1-5, the V gene TRBV3-1; D not certain. The CDR3 loop spans 13 amino acids. Between the trimmed V and J ends, which lost 0 bases and 5 bases, there was a span of 5 bases. Germline V lookup: CDR1 LGHDT, CDR2 YNNKEL (reference sequence). For the CDR3, the DNA is TGTGCCAGCAGCCAAGATATGCATCAGCCCCAGCATTTT. Its protein product is CASSQDMHQPQHF.